The next 13 T cell receptor beta chains were all read from a single sample in a study of blood T cell repertoires in COVID-19. Sequencing used immunoSEQ multiplex PCR; TCRdb keeps in-frame clones, though not all of them. The data show roughly 260,000 clones, with about 87% seen just once and approximately 4% held by the top ten. The sample was peripheral blood. These receptors came from a man aged 55 to 70 who had recovered from COVID-19.

The rearrangement joins TRBV28 to TRBJ2-7; D perhaps matches TRBD2 (6 bases). Germline assignment: CDR1 MDHEN and CDR2 SYDVKM. V dropped 1 base and J dropped 7 bases, with 14 bases sitting between them. The CDR3 loop spans 14 amino acids. CDR3 sequence reads: CASSLSEGSREQYF. In DNA form, the CDR3 reads TGTGCCAGCAGTTTATCGGAGGGTTCGCGAGAGCAGTACTTC.

V usage is TRBV5-4 and J usage is TRBJ2-7, with 9 nucleotides matching TRBD1. This CDR3 is built from 19 residues. Per germline, CDR1 SGHNT and CDR2 YYREEE (reference sequence). The V segment lost 0 bases and the J segment 0 bases; nucleotides outside the gene matches: 13. This chain's CDR3 is CASSLGLGRGTGNSYEQYF. The CDR3 DNA follows: TGTGCCAGCAGCTTGGGTCTTGGGCGGGGGACAGGGAACTCCTACGAGCAGTACTTC.

V usage is TRBV7-3 and J usage is TRBJ2-2, with D possibly TRBD2 on 5 matching bases. With 4 bases removed from V and 6 bases from J, the gap between germline ends came to 18 bases. Germline CDR1 is SGHTA and CDR2 is FQGTGA. This CDR3 has 16 amino acids. The CDR3 coding sequence is TGTGCCAGCAGCTCACCCTCCAGACCCGGGGCCGGGGAGCTGTTTTTT. Amino acids: CASSSPSRPGAGELFF.

This chain uses TRBV18 with TRBJ2-2, with a weak D call TRBD1 (5 bases). The germline CDR1 and CDR2 sequences are KGHSH and LQKENI. Trimming removed 3 bases at V and 1 base at J, with 6 bases between. There are 14 residues in the CDR3. CDR3 sequence (DNA): TGTGCCAGCTCACCTGGACAGAACACCGGGGAGCTGTTTTTT. Translated, it gives CASSPGQNTGELFF.

In DNA form, the CDR3 reads TGTGCCAGCAGCCAAGATCCCGGGGGATCCACTAAGTACTTC. It encodes CASSQDPGGSTKYF. The V and J genes are TRBV14 and TRBJ2-5; D is possibly TRBD2 (6 bases). Looked up from germline, CDR1 is SGHDN and CDR2 is FVKESK. The CDR3 consists of 14 residues. V lost 0 bases and J lost 12, with 17 bases in between.

The chain is built from TRBV30 and TRBJ2-1; 10 nucleotides line up with TRBD1. Trimming cost V 8 bases and J 8 bases; bases outside gene matches: 6. This CDR3 comprises 12 residues. Germline-derived CDR1 and CDR2 are GTSNPN and SVGIG (reference sequence). CDR3 bases: TGTGCCCGGGACAGGGGAGCCCATGAGCAGTTCTTC. Protein sequence: CARDRGAHEQFF.

The V gene is TRBV5-4, the J gene TRBJ1-2; 9 bases match TRBD1. This CDR3 has 16 amino acids. The J segment lost 2 bases and the V segment lost 4 bases, leaving 9 bases of the junction unmatched. Germline CDR1 SGHNT, CDR2 YYREEE (reference sequence). Here the CDR3 reads CASSPPGTGSNYGYTF. The CDR3 bases are TGTGCCAGCAGCCCACCAGGGACAGGGAGCAACTATGGCTACACCTTC.

CDR3 loop: CASGRGGEKLFF. CDR3 coding DNA: TGTGCCAGCGGACGGGGAGGCGAAAAACTGTTTTTT. V and J are TRBV6-5 and TRBJ1-4; no clear D gene. This CDR3 is built from 12 residues. Per the germline V gene, CDR1 is MNHEY and CDR2 is SVGAGI. Trimming took 8 bases from V and 8 from J, leaving 12 bases between them.

The CDR3 sequence: CASSPQGTDTQYF. The CDR3 DNA is TGTGCCAGCAGTCCCCAGGGCACAGATACGCAGTATTTT. The genes are TRBV27 and TRBJ2-3, with D hard to call. Germline assignment: CDR1 MNHEY and CDR2 SMNVEV (reference sequence). This CDR3 has 13 amino acids. V lost 5 bases to trimming and J lost 1 base, with 7 bases between them.

About this clone itself: The identical CDR3 is also encoded by other nucleotide sequences in the sample. The chain couples TRBV5-6 to TRBJ1-1; D remains ambiguous. The V gene lost 0 bases and the J gene lost 7 bases, with 4 bases spanning the gap. Germline V gene sequence: CDR1 SGHDT, CDR2 YYEEEE. The CDR3 is 11 residues long. The CDR3 DNA reads TGTGCCAGCAGCTTGGCCGGTGAAGCTTTCTTT. Encoded protein: CASSLAGEAFF.

V gene TRBV7-8 combines with J gene TRBJ1-5; 7 nucleotides match TRBD1. The CDR3 is 16 amino acids. With 3 bases clipped from V and 4 bases from J, the junction kept 9 bases outside the gene matches. CDR1 and CDR2 (germline): SGHVS, FQNEAQ. The CDR3 region is CASSLTGSVGNQPQHF. CDR3 sequence (DNA): TGTGCCAGCAGCTTGACAGGGTCGGTAGGAAATCAGCCCCAGCATTTT. Looking up the rest from reference TRBV7-8 and TRBJ1-5 gives the full variable domain: GAGVSQSPRYKVAKRGQDVALRCDPISGHVSLFWYQQALGQGPEFLTYFQNEAQLDKSGLPSDRFFAERPEGSVSTLKIQRTQQEDSAVYLCASSLTGSVGNQPQHFGDGTRLSIL.

V is TRBV7-9 and J is TRBJ2-3, with 15 bases that match TRBD2. Germline V lookup: CDR1 SEHNR, CDR2 FQNEAQ (reference sequence). This CDR3 contains 17 residues. V shed 5 bases and J 4 bases; nucleotides not matched to a gene: 7. The CDR3: CASSPGRTSGGADTQYF. In nucleotides, the CDR3 is TGTGCCAGCAGCCCTGGCCGGACTAGCGGGGGGGCAGATACGCAGTATTTT.

The chain uses TRBV2 and TRBJ2-2; TRBD1 matches at 8 bases. From germline, CDR1 is SNHLY and CDR2 FYNNEI. Unmatched junction bases numbered 6, after V lost 5 bases and J lost 7 bases. The CDR3 consists of 14 residues. Here the CDR3 DNA reads TGTGCCAGCAGTTCGAGCAGGGGGCGCGGGGAGCTGTTTTTT. This gives the protein CASSSSRGRGELFF.